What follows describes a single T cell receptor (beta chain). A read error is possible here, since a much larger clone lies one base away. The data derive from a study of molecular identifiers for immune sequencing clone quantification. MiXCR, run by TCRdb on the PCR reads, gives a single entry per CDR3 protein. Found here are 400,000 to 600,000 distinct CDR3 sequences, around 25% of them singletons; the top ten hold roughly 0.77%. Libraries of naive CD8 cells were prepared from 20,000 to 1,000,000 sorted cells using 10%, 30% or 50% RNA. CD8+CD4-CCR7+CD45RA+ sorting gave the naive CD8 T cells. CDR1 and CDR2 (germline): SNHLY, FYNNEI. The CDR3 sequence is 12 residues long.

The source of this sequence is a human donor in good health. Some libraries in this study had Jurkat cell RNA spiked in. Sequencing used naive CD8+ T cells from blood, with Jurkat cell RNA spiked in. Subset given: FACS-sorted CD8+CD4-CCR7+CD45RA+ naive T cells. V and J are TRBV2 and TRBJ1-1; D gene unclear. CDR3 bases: TGTGCCAGTAATCGCCAGAACGCTGAAGCTTTCTTT. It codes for CASNRQNAEAFF.